These T cell receptor beta chains were read from a single sample in a study of lymphopenia after photon versus proton radiotherapy. Generated by immunoSEQ multiplex PCR, the TCRdb table keeps only in-frame clones and is missing some. The sample lists 40,000 to 45,000 clones, about 86% occurring once. The source was peripheral blood, collected from a patient treated with proton-based radiotherapy. The receptors come from a woman aged 70 to 79 with pancreatic cancer. Some clones in this sample may be carry-over from other donors' samples. CDR3s include the opening cysteine and the closing phenylalanine or tryptophan. Each record gives: V gene, CDR3 length, J gene, CDR3 protein.

v_gene: TRBV6-1
len: 16
j_gene: TRBJ2-6
CDR3aa: CASSEMVSSGANVLTF

v_gene: TRBV10-3
len: 13
j_gene: TRBJ1-1
CDR3aa: CAISTTGDTEAFF

v_gene: TRBV28
len: 14
j_gene: TRBJ1-5
CDR3aa: CASSLVQGNQPQHF

v_gene: TRBV5-1
len: 16
j_gene: TRBJ1-2
CDR3aa: CASSSGNSQGLDGYTF

v_gene: TRBV13
len: 13
j_gene: TRBJ2-1
CDR3aa: CASSIKIRNEQFF

v_gene: TRBV11-2
len: 14
j_gene: TRBJ2-2
CDR3aa: CASSLGGATGELFF

v_gene: TRBV19
len: 15
j_gene: TRBJ2-7
CDR3aa: CASSRGQGNSYEQYF

v_gene: TRBV25-1
len: 11
j_gene: TRBJ1-2
CDR3aa: CASSESRTVFF

v_gene: TRBV5-1
len: 16
j_gene: TRBJ2-2
CDR3aa: CASSLGAGANTGELFF

v_gene: TRBV7-6
len: 13
j_gene: TRBJ1-4
CDR3aa: CASSPRSTEKLFF

v_gene: TRBV19
len: 16
j_gene: TRBJ2-1
CDR3aa: CASSPRHLESYNEQFF

v_gene: TRBV11-2
len: 18
j_gene: TRBJ2-3
CDR3aa: CASSFRDRGFVGTDTQYF

v_gene: TRBV4-3
len: 17
j_gene: TRBJ1-2
CDR3aa: CASSPDLWQGQDYGYTF

v_gene: TRBV14
len: 14
j_gene: TRBJ2-2
CDR3aa: CASSQAERTGELFF

v_gene: TRBV27
len: 11
j_gene: TRBJ2-7
CDR3aa: CASSLGNEQYF

v_gene: TRBV6-6
len: 15
j_gene: TRBJ2-1
CDR3aa: CASSVSGDVYNEQFF

v_gene: TRBV6-5
len: 15
j_gene: TRBJ2-6
CDR3aa: CASSPYMTGANVLTF

v_gene: TRBV28
len: 15
j_gene: TRBJ1-2
CDR3aa: CASNGDERSNYGYTF

v_gene: TRBV7-6
len: 16
j_gene: TRBJ2-3
CDR3aa: CASSLWASGRSDTQYF

v_gene: TRBV7-6
len: 15
j_gene: TRBJ2-2
CDR3aa: CASSLSSGATGELFF

v_gene: TRBV19
len: 16
j_gene: TRBJ1-5
CDR3aa: CASSNREGYSNQPQHF

v_gene: TRBV6-1
len: 14
j_gene: TRBJ1-2
CDR3aa: CASSGGQGNYGYTF

v_gene: TRBV6-6
len: 14
j_gene: TRBJ2-7
CDR3aa: CASSYSGQSYEQYF

v_gene: TRBV30
len: 11
j_gene: TRBJ2-7
CDR3aa: CASSSLYEQYF

v_gene: TRBV7-2
len: 16
j_gene: TRBJ1-2
CDR3aa: CASSLVVGTEGQGYTF

v_gene: TRBV7-9
len: 16
j_gene: TRBJ1-2
CDR3aa: CASSRVGADGDTGYTF

v_gene: TRBV28
len: 16
j_gene: TRBJ2-3
CDR3aa: CASSSPGTGVQDTQYF

v_gene: TRBV2
len: 14
j_gene: TRBJ1-1
CDR3aa: CASKEGRQNTEAFF